This T cell receptor (beta chain) was obtained from a study of blood T cell repertoires in COVID-19. At the level of the study: Specimens from acute and convalescent COVID-19 originated in the United States, Italy and Spain. PBMCs, B-cell-depleted T cells, or T cells provided the cDNA or gDNA that made up the material.

From germline, CDR1 is LGHDT and CDR2 YNNKEL (reference sequence). The CDR3 is 17 residues long. V lost 3 bases, J lost 7 bases, and 12 bases stayed unmatched. Authors' methods: It was from reference gene primer amplification that nucleated cell counts were estimated. The repertoire was sequenced with immunoSEQ multiplex PCR; TCRdb's copy has only in-frame clones and lacks some. Clonal size and the V and J genes are those of that table, whereas D and trimming came from the DNA. Seen here are 150,000 to 160,000 clones, 70% to 90% observed once, and the top ten hold around 2.5%. The sequence came from a woman in her seventies with acute or convalescent COVID-19. The sequenced sample was peripheral blood. The chain employs TRBV3-1 (or the pseudogene TRBV3-2) and TRBJ1-6, with 7 bases fitting TRBD1. The chain's CDR3 is CASSHYGTGQKNSPLHF. DNA for the CDR3: TGTGCCAGCAGCCACTACGGAACGGGACAGAAAAATTCACCCCTCCACTTT.